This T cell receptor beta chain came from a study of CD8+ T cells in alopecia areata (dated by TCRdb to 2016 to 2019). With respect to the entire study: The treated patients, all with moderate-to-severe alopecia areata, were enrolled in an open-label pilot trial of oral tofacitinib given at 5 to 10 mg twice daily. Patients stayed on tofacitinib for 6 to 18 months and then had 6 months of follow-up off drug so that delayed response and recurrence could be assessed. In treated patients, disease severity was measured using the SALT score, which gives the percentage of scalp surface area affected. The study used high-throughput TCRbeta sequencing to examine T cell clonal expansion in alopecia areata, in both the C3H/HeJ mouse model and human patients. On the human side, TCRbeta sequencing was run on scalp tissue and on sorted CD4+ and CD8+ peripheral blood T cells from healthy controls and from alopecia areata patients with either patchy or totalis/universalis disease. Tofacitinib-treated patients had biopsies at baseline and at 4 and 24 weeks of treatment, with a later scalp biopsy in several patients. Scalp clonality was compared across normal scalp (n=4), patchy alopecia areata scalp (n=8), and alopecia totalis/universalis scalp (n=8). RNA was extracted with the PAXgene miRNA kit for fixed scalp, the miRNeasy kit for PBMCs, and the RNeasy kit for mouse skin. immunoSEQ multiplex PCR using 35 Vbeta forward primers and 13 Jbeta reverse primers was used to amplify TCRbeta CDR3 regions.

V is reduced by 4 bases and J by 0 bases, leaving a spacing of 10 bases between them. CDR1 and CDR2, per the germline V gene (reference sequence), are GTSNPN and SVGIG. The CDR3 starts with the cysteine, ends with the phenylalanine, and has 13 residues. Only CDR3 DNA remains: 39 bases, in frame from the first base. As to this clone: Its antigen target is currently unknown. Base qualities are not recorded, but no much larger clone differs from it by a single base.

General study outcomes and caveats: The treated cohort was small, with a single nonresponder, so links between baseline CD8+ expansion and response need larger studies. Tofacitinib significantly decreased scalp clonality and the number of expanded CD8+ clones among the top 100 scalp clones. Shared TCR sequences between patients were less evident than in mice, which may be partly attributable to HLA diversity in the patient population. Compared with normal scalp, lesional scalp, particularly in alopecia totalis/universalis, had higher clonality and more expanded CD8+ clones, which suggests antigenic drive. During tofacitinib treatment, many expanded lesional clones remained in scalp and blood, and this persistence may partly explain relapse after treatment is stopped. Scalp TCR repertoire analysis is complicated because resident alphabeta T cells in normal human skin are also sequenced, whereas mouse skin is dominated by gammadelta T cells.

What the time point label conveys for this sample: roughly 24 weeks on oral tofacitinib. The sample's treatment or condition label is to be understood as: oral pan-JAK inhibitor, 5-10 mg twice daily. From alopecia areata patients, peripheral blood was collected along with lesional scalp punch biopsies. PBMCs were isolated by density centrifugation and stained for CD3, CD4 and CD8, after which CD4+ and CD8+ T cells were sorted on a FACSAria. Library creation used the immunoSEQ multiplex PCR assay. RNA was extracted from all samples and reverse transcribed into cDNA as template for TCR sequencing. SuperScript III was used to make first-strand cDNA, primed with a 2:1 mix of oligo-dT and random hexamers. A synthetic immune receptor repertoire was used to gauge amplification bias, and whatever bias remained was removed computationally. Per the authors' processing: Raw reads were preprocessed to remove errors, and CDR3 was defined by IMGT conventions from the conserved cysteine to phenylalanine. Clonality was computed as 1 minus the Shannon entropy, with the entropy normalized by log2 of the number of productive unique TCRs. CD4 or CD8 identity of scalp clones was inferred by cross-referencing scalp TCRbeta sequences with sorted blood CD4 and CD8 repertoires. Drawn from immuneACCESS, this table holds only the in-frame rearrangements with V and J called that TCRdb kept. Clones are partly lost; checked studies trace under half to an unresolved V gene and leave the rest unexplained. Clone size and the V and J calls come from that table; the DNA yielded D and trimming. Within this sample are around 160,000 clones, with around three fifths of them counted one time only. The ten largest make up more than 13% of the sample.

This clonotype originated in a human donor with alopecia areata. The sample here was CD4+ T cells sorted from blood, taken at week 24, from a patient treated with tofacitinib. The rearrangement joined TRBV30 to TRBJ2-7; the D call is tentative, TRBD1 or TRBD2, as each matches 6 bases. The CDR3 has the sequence CAWNTGASYEQYF. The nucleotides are TGTGCCTGGAACACGGGGGCCTCCTACGAGCAGTACTTC.